This note documents a single T cell receptor (beta chain) sequence. Its antigen is unknown. V lost 4 bases and J lost 6; bases outside the gene matches: 5. There are 14 residues in the CDR3. Germline CDR1 SGHRS, CDR2 YFSETQ. Libraries were prepared by immunoSEQ multiplex PCR; TCRdb keeps only in-frame clonotypes and omits some of them. The sample yields roughly 18,000 clones, more than 65% seen once. This record comes from a study of OX40 agonist ivuxolimab in advanced cancers. Study details: Partial responses were achieved by three patients, one with hepatocellular carcinoma and two with cutaneous melanoma.

Study-wide results and caveats: Both blood CD4+ and CD8+ T cells showed clonal growth by week 6 at 0.1 to 3.0 mg/kg. Nonresponders included some who also had low normalized T-cell clonal expansion. Expanded peripheral T cell antigen specificity was not determined.

The receptor's source is an adult with an advanced solid tumor such as melanoma, head and neck, liver or kidney cancer. V is TRBV5-1 and J is TRBJ2-3; 10 bases are a match to TRBD1. The material sequenced was CD4+ or CD8+ T cells sorted from blood, taken in a trial of the OX40 agonist ivuxolimab. The chain's CDR3 is CASSMTGGSDTQYF. The CDR3 coding sequence is TGCGCCAGCAGCATGACAGGGGGCAGTGATACGCAGTATTTT.